This T cell receptor beta chain was recovered during a study of blood T cell repertoires in COVID-19. Original analysis: Nucleated cell counts were estimated from reference gene primer amplification. Profiling relied on immunoSEQ multiplex PCR, and the TCRdb table lists in-frame clones only, not all of them. V and J calls and clone size are those listed in that table; D and trimming were worked out from the DNA. Here the sample spans about 170,000 clones, 80% to 85% being singletons. V was shortened by 5 bases and J by 2 bases, with 4 bases between the two germline ends. The CDR3 is made up of 11 amino acids. CDR1 is LGHNT and CDR2 is FRNRAP in the germline V gene.

The source is an elderly woman with active or convalescent COVID-19. The sample taken for sequencing was peripheral blood. The chain couples TRBV12-5 to TRBJ2-7; D remains unclear. The CDR3 coding sequence is TGTGCTAGTGGTCAGACCTACGAGCAGTACTTC. It encodes CASGQTYEQYF.